Sequencing of this TCR beta chain was carried out in a study of human T cells and chemical hapten exposure. Findings of the study overall: Healthy individuals' immune responses may differ from those of donors, who had alopecia.

Time point: pre-sensitization, week 0. Specified treatment: therapeutic diphenylcyclopropenone sensitization with weekly scalp DPC. Unfractionated whole blood yielded the extracted total RNA. CDR3 length equals 12 residues. Trimming removed 4 bases at V and 2 bases at J, with 5 bases between. CDR1 is SNHLY, CDR2 FYNNEI, per germline. TCRdb processed the RACE reads anew with MiXCR; each CDR3 protein has one entry. The table records some 330,000 distinct CDR3 sequences, approximately 5.8% of them present only once. In its sample, this clonotype was seen many times. The antigen is not known. The sequencing here drew on whole blood, taken in connection with sensitization to the hapten diphenylcyclopropenone (DPC). The chain links TRBV2 to TRBJ1-1, with D unclear. This receptor was obtained from a woman between 18 and 29 years old with alopecia areata. Some clones in this sample may be carry-over from other donors' samples. The CDR3 DNA reads as TGTGCCAGCAGTGTGGGTAACACTGAAGCTTTCTTT. It codes for CASSVGNTEAFF. Full variable domain (outside the CDR3, taken from reference TRBV2 and TRBJ1-1): EPEVTQTPSHQVTQMGQEVILRCVPISNHLYFYWYRQILGQKVEFLVSFYNNEISEKSEIFDDQFSVERPDGSNFTLKIRSTKLEDSAMYFCASSVGNTEAFFGQGTRLTVV.